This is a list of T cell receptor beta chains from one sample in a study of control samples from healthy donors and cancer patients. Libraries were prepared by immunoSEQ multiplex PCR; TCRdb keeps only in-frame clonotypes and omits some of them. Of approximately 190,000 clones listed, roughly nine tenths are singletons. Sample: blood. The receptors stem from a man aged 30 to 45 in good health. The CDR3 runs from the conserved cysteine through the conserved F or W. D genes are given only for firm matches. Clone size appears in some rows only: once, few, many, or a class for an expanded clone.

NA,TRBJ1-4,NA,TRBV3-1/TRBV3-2,CASSQQGRANEKLFF,TGTGCCAGCAGCCAGCAGGGTAGGGCTAATGAAAAACTGTTTTTT
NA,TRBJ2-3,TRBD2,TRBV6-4,CASSVTSGGSDTQYF,TGTGCCAGCAGTGTCACTAGCGGGGGATCAGATACGCAGTATTTT
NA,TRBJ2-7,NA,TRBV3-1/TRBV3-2,CASSLAQGGEQYF,TGTGCCAGCAGCCTGGCCCAGGGGGGCGAGCAGTACTTC
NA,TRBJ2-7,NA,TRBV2,CASSPSGYEQYF,TGTGCCAGCAGTCCCTCCGGGTACGAGCAGTACTTC
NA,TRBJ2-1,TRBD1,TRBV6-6,CASIKTGTGYNEQFF,TGTGCCAGCATCAAAACCGGGACAGGTTACAATGAGCAGTTCTTC
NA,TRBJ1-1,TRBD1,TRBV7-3,CASSRQGGDTEAFF,TGTGCCAGCAGCCGACAGGGTGGGGACACTGAAGCTTTCTTT
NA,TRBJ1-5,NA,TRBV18,CASSPTDHSNQPQHF,TGTGCCAGCTCACCGACAGACCATAGCAATCAGCCCCAGCATTTT
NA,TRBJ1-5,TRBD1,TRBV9,CASSVEGDRNSNQPQHF,TGTGCCAGCAGCGTAGAGGGGGACAGGAATAGCAATCAGCCCCAGCATTTT
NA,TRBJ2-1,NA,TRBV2,CASNSQSSYNEQFF,TGTGCCAGCAATTCTCAAAGCTCCTACAATGAGCAGTTCTTC
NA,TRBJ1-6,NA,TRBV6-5,CASSEQGWDSPLHF,TGTGCCAGCAGCGAGCAGGGTTGGGATTCACCCCTCCACTTT
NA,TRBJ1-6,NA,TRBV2,CATSRGQTNSPLHF,TGTGCCACTTCCCGCGGACAAACTAATTCACCCCTCCACTTT
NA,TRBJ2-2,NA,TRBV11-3,CASSPVGTTGTGELFF,TGTGCCAGCAGCCCAGTAGGGACCACGGGGACCGGGGAGCTGTTTTTT
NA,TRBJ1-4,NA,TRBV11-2,CASSRRGEGEKLFF,TGTGCCAGCAGCCGGCGGGGGGAAGGTGAAAAACTGTTTTTT
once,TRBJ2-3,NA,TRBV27,CASSLPKTGRGTDTQYF,TGTGCCAGCAGTTTGCCGAAGACAGGGAGGGGCACAGATACGCAGTATTTT
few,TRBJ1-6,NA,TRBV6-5,CASAAVFNSPLHF,TGTGCCAGCGCTGCGGTTTTTAATTCACCCCTCCACTTT
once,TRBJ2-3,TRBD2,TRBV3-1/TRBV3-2,CASSQVPSGGNTQYF,TGTGCCAGCAGCCAAGTCCCTAGCGGGGGAAATACGCAGTATTTT
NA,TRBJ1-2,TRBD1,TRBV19,CASKVQGSYGYTF,TGTGCCAGTAAAGTACAGGGGTCCTATGGCTACACCTTC
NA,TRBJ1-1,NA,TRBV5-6,CASSFPTGELGREAFF,TGTGCCAGCAGCTTTCCGACCGGGGAATTGGGTAGGGAAGCTTTCTTT
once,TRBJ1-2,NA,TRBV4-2,CASSPRTGAYGYTF,TGTGCCAGCAGCCCTCGTACGGGGGCTTATGGCTACACCTTC
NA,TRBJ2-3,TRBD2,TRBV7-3,CASSQTSGAPDTQYF,TGTGCCAGCAGCCAAACTAGCGGGGCACCAGATACGCAGTATTTT
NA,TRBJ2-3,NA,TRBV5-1,CASSGSSGAGDTQYF,TGCGCCAGCAGCGGGAGTTCTGGGGCTGGAGATACGCAGTATTTT
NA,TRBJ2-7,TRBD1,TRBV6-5,CASSSPGTVLYEQYF,TGTGCCAGCAGTTCTCCTGGGACAGTTCTCTACGAGCAGTACTTC
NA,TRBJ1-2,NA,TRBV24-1,CATSDSDRMWRYTF,TGTGCCACCAGTGATTCGGACCGGATGTGGCGCTACACCTTC